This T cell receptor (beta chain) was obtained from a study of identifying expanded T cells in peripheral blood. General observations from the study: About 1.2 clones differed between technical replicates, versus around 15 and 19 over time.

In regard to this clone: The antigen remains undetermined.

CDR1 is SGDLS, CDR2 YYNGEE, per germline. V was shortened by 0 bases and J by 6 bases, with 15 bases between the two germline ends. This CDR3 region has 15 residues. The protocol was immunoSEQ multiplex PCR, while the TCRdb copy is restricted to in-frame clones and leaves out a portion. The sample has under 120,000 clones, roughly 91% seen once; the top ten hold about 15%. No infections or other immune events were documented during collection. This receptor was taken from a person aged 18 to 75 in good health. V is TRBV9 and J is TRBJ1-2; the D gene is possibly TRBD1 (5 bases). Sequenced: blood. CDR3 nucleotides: TGTGCCAGCAGCGTAGGGTCGAGGGGAGCTAATGGCTACACCTTC. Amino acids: CASSVGSRGANGYTF.